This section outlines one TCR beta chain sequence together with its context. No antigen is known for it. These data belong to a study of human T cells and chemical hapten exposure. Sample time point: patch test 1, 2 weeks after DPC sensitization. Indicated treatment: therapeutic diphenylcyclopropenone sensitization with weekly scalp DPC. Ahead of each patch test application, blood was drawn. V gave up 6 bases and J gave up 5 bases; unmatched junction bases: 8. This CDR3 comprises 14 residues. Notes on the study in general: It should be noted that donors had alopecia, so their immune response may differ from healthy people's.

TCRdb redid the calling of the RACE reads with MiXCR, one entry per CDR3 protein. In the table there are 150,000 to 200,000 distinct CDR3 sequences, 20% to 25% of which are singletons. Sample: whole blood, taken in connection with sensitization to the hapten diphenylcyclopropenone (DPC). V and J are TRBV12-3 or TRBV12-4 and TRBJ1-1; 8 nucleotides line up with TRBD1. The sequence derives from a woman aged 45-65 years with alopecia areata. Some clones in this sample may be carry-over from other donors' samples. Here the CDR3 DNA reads TGTGCCAGCAGCCGACAGGGGAGGCGTACTGAAGCTTTCTTT. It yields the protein CASSRQGRRTEAFF.